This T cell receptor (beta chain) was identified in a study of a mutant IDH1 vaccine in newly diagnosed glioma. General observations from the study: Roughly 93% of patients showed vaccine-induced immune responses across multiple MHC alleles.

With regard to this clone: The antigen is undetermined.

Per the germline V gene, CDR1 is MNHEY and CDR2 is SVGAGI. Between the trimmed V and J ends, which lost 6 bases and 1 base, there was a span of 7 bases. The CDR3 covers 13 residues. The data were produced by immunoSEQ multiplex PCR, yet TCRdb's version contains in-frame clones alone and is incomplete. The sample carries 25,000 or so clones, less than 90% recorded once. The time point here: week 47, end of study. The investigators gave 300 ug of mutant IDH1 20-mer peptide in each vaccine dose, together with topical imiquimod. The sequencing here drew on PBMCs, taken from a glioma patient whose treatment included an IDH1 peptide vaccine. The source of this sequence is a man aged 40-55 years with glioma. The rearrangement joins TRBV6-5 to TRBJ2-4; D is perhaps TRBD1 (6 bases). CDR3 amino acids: CASRTGAKNIQYF. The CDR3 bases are TGTGCCAGCAGAACAGGGGCCAAAAACATTCAGTACTTC.